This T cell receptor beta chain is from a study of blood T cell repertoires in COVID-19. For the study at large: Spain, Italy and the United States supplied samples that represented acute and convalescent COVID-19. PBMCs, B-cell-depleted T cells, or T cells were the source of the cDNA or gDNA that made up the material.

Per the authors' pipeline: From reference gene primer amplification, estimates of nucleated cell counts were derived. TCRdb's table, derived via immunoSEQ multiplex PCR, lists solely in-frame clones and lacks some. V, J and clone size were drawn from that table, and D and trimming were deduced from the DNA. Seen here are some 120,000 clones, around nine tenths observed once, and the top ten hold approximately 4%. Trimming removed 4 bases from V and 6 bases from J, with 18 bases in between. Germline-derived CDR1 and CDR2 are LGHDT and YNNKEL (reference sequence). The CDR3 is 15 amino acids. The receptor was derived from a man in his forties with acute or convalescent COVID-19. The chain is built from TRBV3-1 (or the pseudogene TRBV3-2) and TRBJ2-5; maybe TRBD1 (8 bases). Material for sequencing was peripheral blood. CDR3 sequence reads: CASSLNDRGGQTQYF. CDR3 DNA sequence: TGTGCCAGCAGCCTTAATGACAGGGGAGGGCAGACCCAGTACTTC.